This T cell receptor beta chain was obtained from a study of radiotherapy plus CTLA-4 blockade in lung cancer. Background on the study: Disease control was seen in 31% of patients, objective responses in roughly 17%.

Chemo-refractory metastatic non-small-cell lung cancer patients were treated with focal radiation plus CTLA-4 blockade with ipilimumab. On this clone: Antigen unknown.

Study results and limitations: The best predictor of response was reported to be early blood T cell clone dynamics, with interferon-beta. Once radiotherapy plus ipilimumab had been given, TCR clones derived from tumor expanded in blood.

The protocol was immunoSEQ multiplex PCR, while the TCRdb copy is restricted to in-frame clones and leaves out a portion. This sample carries roughly 55,000 clones, approximately 65% of them seen once, and the ten largest clones take approximately 8.6%. V lost 3 bases and J lost 7; bases outside the gene matches: 14. CDR3 length equals 16 residues. Germline CDR1 GTSNPN, CDR2 SVGIG (reference sequence). The input for sequencing was peripheral blood, taken from a patient treated with radiotherapy plus ipilimumab. The rearrangement joins TRBV30 to TRBJ2-1; 8 bases align to TRBD1. The source of this sequence is a human donor with non-small cell lung cancer whose response to radiotherapy plus ipilimumab could not be evaluated. This CDR3 is CAWRETGVWGLNEQFF. The CDR3 DNA is TGTGCCTGGAGAGAGACAGGGGTTTGGGGCCTAAATGAGCAGTTCTTC. The full variable domain, completed using reference TRBV30 and TRBJ2-1, is SQTIHQWPATLVQPVGSPLSLECTVEGTSNPNLYWYRQAAGRGLQLLFYSVGIGQISSEVPQNLSASRPQDRQFILSSKKLLLSDSGFYLCAWRETGVWGLNEQFFGPGTRLTVL.